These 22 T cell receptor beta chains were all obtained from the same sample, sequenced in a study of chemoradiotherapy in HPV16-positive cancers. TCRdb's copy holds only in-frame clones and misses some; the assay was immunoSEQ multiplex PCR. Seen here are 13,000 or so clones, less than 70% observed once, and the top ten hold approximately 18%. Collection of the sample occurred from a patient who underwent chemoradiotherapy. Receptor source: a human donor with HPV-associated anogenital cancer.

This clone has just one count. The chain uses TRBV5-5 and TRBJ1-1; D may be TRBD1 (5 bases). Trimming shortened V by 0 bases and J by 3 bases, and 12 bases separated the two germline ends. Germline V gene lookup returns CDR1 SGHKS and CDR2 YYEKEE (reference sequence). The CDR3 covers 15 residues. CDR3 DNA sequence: TGTGCCAGCAGCTTGGGTGGGACGGGATACACTGAAGCTTTCTTT. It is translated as CASSLGGTGYTEAFF.

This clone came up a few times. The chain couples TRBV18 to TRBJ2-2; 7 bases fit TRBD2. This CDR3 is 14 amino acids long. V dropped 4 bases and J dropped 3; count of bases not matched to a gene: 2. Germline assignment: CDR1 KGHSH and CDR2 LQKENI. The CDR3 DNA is TGTGCCAGCTCACGCCGGGGGGACACCGGGGAGCTGTTTTTT. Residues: CASSRRGDTGELFF.

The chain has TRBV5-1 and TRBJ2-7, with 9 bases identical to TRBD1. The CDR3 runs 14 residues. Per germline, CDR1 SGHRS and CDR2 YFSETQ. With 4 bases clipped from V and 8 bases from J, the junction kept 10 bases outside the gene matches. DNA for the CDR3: TGCGCCAGCAGCCAGGACGGGACAGGGTCGAAGCAGTACTTC. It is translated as CASSQDGTGSKQYF.

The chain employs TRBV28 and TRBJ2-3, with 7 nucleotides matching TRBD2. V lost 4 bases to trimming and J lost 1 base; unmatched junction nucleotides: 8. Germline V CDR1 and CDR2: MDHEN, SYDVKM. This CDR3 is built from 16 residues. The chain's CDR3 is CASSSPSGRGTDTQYF. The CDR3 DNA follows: TGTGCCAGCAGTTCCCCCTCAGGGAGGGGCACAGATACGCAGTATTTT.

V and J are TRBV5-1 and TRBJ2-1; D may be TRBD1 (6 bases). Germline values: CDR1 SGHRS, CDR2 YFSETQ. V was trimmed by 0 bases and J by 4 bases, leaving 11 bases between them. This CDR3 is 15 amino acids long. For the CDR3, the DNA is TGCGCCAGCAGCTTGGGGGACACTGGGTACAATGAGCAGTTCTTC. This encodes CASSLGDTGYNEQFF.

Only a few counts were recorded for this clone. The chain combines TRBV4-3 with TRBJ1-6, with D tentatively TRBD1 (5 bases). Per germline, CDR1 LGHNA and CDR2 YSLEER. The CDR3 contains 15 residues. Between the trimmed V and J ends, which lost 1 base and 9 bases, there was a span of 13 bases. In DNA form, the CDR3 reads TGCGCCAGCAGCCAAGTCAAAGCGCAGGGTTCACCCCTCCACTTT. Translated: CASSQVKAQGSPLHF.

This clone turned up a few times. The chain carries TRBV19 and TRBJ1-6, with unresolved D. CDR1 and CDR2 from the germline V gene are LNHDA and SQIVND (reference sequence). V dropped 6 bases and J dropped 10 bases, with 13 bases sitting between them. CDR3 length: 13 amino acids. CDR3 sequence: CASRKWGDSPLHF. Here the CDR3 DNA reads TGTGCCAGTAGAAAGTGGGGAGACTCACCCCTCCACTTT.

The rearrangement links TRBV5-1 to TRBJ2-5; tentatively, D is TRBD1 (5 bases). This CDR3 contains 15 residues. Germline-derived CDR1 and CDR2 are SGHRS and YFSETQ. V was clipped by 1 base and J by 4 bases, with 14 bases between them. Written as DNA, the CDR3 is TGCGCCAGCAGCTTGACTGGTGGGCAGGGAGAGACCCAGTACTTC. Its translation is CASSLTGGQGETQYF. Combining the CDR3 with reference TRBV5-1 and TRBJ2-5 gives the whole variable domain KAGVTQTPRYLIKTRGQQVTLSCSPISGHRSVSWYQQTPGQGLQFLFEYFSETQRNKGNFPGRFSGRQFSNSRSEMNVSTLELGDSALYLCASSLTGGQGETQYFGPGTRLLVL.

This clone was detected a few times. DNA for the CDR3: TGTGCCAGCTCACCACCTACCTCGATCGAGCGGCAGTTCTTC. Translating it yields CASSPPTSIERQFF. This chain uses TRBV18 with TRBJ2-1; the D is unclear. In germline, CDR1 is KGHSH, CDR2 LQKENI. V lost 0 bases and J 12 bases, leaving 15 bases between the germline ends. This CDR3 is 14 amino acids long.

In DNA form, the CDR3 reads TGTGCCAGCAGCTCCGGGGGGATCAACTCCTACAATGAGCAGTTCTTC. Its translation is CASSSGGINSYNEQFF. The rearrangement links TRBV11-3 to TRBJ2-1; 7 bases are a match to TRBD2. V trimming: 4 bases; J trimming: 0 bases; junction bases outside the gene matches: 6. The germline V gene has CDR1 SGHNT and CDR2 YENEEA. CDR3 length: 16 amino acids.

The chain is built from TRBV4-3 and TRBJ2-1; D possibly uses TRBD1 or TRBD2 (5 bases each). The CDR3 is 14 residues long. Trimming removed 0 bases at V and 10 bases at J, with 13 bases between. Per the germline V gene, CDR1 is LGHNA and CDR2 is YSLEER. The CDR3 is CASSQDERWGEQFF. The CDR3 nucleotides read TGCGCCAGCAGCCAAGATGAGCGATGGGGGGAGCAGTTCTTC.

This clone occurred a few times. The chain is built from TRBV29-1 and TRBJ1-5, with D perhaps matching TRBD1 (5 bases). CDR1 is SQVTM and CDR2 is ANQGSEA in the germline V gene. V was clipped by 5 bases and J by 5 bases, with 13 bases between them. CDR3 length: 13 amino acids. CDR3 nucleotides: TGCAGCGTTCGAAGCGGGGCGGATCAGCCCCAGCATTTT. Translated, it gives CSVRSGADQPQHF.

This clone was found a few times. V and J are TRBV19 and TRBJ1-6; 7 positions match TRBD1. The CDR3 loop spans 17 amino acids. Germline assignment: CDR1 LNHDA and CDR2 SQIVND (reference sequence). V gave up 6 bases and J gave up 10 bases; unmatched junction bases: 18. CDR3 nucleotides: TGTGCCAGTAGCGTATTCATCTTTGAGGGGGCGGACTCACCCCTCCACTTT. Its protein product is CASSVFIFEGADSPLHF.

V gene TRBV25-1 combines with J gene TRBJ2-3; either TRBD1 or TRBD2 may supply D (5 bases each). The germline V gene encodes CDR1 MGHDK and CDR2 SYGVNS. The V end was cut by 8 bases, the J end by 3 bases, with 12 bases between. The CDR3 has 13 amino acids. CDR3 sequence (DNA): TGTGCCAGCGGGACCGTCGATACAGATACGCAGTATTTT. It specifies CASGTVDTDTQYF.

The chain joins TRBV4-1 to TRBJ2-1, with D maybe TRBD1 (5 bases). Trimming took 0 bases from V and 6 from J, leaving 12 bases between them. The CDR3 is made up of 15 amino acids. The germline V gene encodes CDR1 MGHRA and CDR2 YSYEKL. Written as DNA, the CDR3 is TGCGCCAGCAGCCAAGATGCAGGGTTTGTCAATGAGCAGTTCTTC. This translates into CASSQDAGFVNEQFF.

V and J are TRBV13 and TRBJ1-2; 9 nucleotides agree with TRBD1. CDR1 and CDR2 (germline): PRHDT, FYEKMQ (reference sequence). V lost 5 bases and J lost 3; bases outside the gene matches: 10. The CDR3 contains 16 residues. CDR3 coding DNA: TGTGCCAGCAGCACCCGACGGGACAGGGCGGACTATGGCTACACCTTC. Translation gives CASSTRRDRADYGYTF.

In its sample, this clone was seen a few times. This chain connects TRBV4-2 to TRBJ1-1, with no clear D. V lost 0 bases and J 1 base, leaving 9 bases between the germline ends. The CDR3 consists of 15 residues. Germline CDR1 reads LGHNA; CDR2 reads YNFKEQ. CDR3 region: CASSQEFSGNTEAFF. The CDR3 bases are TGTGCCAGCAGCCAAGAGTTCTCTGGGAACACTGAAGCTTTCTTT.

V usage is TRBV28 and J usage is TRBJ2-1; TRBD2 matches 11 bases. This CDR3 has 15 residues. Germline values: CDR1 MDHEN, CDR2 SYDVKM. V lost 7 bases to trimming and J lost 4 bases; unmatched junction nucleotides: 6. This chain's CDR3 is CASTQLAGDYNEQFF. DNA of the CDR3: TGTGCCAGCACCCAACTAGCGGGGGATTACAATGAGCAGTTCTTC.

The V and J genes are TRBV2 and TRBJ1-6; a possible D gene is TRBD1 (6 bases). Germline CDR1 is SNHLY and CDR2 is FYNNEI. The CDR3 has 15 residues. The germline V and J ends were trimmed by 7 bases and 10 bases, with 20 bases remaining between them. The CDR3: CASTSLAQGGSPLHF. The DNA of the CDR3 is TGTGCCAGCACATCTTTGGCACAGGGTGGATCACCCCTCCACTTT.

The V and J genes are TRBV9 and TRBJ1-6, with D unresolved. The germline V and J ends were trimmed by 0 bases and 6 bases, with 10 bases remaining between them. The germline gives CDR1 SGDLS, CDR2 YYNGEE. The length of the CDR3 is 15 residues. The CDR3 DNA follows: TGTGCCAGCAGCGTAGAGGGTGTACGTAATTCACCCCTCCACTTT. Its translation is CASSVEGVRNSPLHF.

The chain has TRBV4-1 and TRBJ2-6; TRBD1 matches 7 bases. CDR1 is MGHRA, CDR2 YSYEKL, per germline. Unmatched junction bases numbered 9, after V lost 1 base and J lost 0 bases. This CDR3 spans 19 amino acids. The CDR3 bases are TGCGCCAGCAGCCAAGGTTTGGGCAGGGGGAGCTCTGGGGCCAACGTCCTGACTTTC. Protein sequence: CASSQGLGRGSSGANVLTF.

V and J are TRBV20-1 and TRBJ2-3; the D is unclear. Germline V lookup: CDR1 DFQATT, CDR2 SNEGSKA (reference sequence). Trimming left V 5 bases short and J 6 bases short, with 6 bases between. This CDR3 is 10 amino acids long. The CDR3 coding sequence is TGCAGTGCTGCCGACGATACGCAGTATTTT. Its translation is CSAADDTQYF.